This record concerns one T cell receptor beta chain sequence. The antigen is not known. This sample is part of a study of vaccination and CD4 T cells after COVID-19. Overall study context: In culture, cells were exposed to overlapping spike peptides from SARS-CoV-2, HCoV-NL63, HCoV-OC43 and HCoV-229E.

Cultured CD4+ T cell DNA was sequenced using the Oncomine TCR Beta short-read assay. TCRdb fed the PCR reads into MiXCR, producing one record per CDR3 protein. This table has more than 14,000 distinct CDR3 sequences, about 46% appearing once. CDR1 is MNHEY, CDR2 SVGAGI, per germline. Germline trimming cut 4 bases from V and 6 bases from J; bases unmatched to any gene: 2. The CDR3 has 13 residues. Documented treatment: roughly ten-day PBMC culture with coronavirus spike peptide pools or control peptides (ViraFEST assay). The TCR sequence derives from a human donor who had recovered from COVID-19. The chain uses TRBV6-5 and TRBJ1-5; 8 bases line up with TRBD1. What was sequenced was CD4+ T cells from blood, cultured in vitro. This CDR3 reads CASSSGGGQPQHF. DNA of the CDR3: TGTGCCAGCAGTTCAGGGGGCGGTCAGCCCCAGCATTTT.